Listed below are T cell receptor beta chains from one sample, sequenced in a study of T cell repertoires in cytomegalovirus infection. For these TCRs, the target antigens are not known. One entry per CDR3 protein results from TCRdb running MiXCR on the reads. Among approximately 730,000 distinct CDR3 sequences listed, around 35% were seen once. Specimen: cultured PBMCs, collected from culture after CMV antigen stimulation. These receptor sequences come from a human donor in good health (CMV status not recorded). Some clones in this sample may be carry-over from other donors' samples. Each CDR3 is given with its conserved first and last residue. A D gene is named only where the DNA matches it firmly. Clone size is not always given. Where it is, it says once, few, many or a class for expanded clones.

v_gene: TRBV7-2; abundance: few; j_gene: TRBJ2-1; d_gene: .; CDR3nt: TGTGCCAGCAGTTCCGCCCAAAATGAGCAGTTCTTC; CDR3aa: CASSSAQNEQFF
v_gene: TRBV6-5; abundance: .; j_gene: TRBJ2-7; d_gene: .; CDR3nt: TGTGCCAGCAGTTACGCAGGACCACACTACGAGCAGTACTTC; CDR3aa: CASSYAGPHYEQYF
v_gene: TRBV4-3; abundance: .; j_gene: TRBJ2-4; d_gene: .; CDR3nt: TGCGCCAGCAGCCAGGGGGGTTCTGGCATTCAGTACTTC; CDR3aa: CASSQGGSGIQYF
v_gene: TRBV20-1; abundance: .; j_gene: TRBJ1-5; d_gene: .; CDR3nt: TGCAGTGCTAGCTGGGGGCACCCCAATCAGCCCCAGCATTTT; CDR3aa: CSASWGHPNQPQHF
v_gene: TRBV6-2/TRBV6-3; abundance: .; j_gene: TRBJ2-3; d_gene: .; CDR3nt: TGTGCCAGCAGTTACGCTCGGATCACAGATACGCAGTATTTT; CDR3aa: CASSYARITDTQYF
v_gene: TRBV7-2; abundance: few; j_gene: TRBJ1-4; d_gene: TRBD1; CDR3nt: TGTGCCAGCAGCGCAACAGGGGGGCTCTATGAAAAACTGTTTTTT; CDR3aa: CASSATGGLYEKLFF
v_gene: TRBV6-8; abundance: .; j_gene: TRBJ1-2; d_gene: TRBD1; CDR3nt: TGTGCCAGTAACTCCCCGGGACAGGGACTCTATGGCTACACCTTC; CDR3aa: CASNSPGQGLYGYTF
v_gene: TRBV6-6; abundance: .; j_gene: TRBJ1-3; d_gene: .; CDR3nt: TGTGCCAGCAGTTACCGGCCCACGTCCGGAAACACCATATATTTT; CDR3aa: CASSYRPTSGNTIYF
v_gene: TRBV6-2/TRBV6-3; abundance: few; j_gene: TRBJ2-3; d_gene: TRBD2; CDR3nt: TGTGCCAGCAGAGTGACTAGCGCAGATACGCAGTATTTT; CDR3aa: CASRVTSADTQYF
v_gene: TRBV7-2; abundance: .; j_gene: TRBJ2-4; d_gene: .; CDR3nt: TGTGCCAGCGCGACAGGGCGGGGAAACATTCAGTACTTC; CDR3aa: CASATGRGNIQYF
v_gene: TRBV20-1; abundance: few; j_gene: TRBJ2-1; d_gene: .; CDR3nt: TGCAGTGCCTATAACCGTCTAGGGAGCTCCTACAATGAGCAGTTCTTC; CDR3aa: CSAYNRLGSSYNEQFF
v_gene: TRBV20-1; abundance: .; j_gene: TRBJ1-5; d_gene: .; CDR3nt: TGCAGTGCAACCCGGGACTTAAATCAGCCCCAGCATTTT; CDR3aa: CSATRDLNQPQHF
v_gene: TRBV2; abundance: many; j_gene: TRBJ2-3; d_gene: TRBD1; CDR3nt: TGTGCCAGCTTTGGGGACAGCCTATATAGCACAGATACGCAGTATTTT; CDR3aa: CASFGDSLYSTDTQYF
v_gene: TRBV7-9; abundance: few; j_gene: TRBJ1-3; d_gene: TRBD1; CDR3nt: TGTGCCAGCAGTTTCAGGGGGAACACCATATATTTT; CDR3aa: CASSFRGNTIYF
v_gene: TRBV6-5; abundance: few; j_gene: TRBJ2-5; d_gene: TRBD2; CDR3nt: TGTGCCAGCAGTTTCCTGAGACTAGCGGGAGACCAAGAGACCCAGTACTTC; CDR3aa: CASSFLRLAGDQETQYF
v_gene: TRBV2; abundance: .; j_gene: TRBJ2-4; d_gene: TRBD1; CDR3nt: TGTGCCAGCAGTGAGGACAGGGGAGAAAACATTCAGTACTTC; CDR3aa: CASSEDRGENIQYF
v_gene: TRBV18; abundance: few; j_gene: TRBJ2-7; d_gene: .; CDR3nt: TGTGCCAGCTCACTAGGCACCTCCCCAACCTACGAGCAGTACTTC; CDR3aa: CASSLGTSPTYEQYF
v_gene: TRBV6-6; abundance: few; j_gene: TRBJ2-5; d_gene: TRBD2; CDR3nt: TGTGCCAGCAGTCCAAGGACTAGCGGGGGTGGAGAGACCCAGTACTTC; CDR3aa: CASSPRTSGGGETQYF